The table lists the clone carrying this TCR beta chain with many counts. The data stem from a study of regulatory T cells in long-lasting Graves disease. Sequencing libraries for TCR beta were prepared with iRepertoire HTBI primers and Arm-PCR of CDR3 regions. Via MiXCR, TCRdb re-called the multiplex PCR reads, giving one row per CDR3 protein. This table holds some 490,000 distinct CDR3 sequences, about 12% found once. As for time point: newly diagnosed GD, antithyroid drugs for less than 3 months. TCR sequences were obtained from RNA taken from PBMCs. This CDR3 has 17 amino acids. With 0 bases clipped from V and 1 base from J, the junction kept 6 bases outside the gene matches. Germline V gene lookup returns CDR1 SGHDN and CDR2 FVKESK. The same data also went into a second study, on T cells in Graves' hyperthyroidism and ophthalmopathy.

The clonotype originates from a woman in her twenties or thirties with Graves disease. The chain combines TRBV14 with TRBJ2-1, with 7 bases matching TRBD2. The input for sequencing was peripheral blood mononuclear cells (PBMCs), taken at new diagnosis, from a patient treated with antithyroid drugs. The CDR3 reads CASSQDRAGVSYNEQFF. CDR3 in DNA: TGTGCCAGCAGCCAAGATCGGGCGGGAGTGTCCTACAATGAGCAGTTCTTC.